This entry lists 5 T cell receptor beta chains sequenced from one sample in a study of blood T cells in healthy people across ages. A second 7 to 11 cycle PCR used barcoded and J-beta primers. Each CDR3 protein gets one entry after TCRdb re-called the 5' RACE reads with MiXCR. The sample consists of hundreds of thousands of distinct CDR3 sequences, 45% to 60% of them appearing once. Sequencing input: blood. The receptors derive from a woman older than 75 in good health.

The chain joins TRBV2 to TRBJ2-7; a weak D match, TRBD1 (5 bases). This CDR3 region has 14 residues. Trimming took 6 bases from V and 0 from J, leaving 12 bases between them. CDR1 and CDR2 from the germline V gene are SNHLY and FYNNEI. The CDR3: CASSVQVTSYEQYF. CDR3 coding DNA: TGTGCCAGCAGCGTACAGGTAACCTCCTACGAGCAGTACTTC.

V gene TRBV28 combines with J gene TRBJ1-2; D is undetermined. Germline V gene lookup returns CDR1 MDHEN and CDR2 SYDVKM. V lost 4 bases and J 9 bases, leaving 15 bases between the germline ends. The CDR3 spans 13 residues. The DNA of the CDR3 is TGTGCCAGCAGTTCCCCACCACCCAACAGCTACACCTTC. Its protein is CASSSPPPNSYTF.

This chain links TRBV5-1 with TRBJ2-3, with D unresolved. In germline, CDR1 is SGHRS, CDR2 YFSETQ. The V end lost 0 bases, the J end lost 5 bases, and 10 bases lay between the germline ends. The CDR3 covers 14 residues. The CDR3 is CASSLGIGLDTQYF. CDR3 coding DNA: TGCGCCAGCAGCTTGGGCATCGGGCTAGATACGCAGTATTTT.

Notes on this clonotype: A single base separates this from a much larger clone, so it may be a read error. V usage is TRBV3-1 and J usage is TRBJ1-5; D unclear. The CDR3 extends over 15 amino acids. Germline CDR1 is LGHDT and CDR2 is YNNKEL (reference sequence). CDR3 sequence (DNA): TGTGCCGGCAGCCTCGGACCTCAACCCCGGCAGCCCCAGCATTTT. Translated: CAGSLGPQPRQPQHF.

This clonotype was counted a single time. The gene calls are TRBV7-9 and TRBJ1-4; no reliable D call. There are 14 residues in the CDR3. CDR1 and CDR2 from the germline V gene are SEHNR and FQNEAQ (reference sequence). V was clipped by 2 bases and J by 1 base, with 5 bases between them. CDR3 sequence: CASSLKETNEKLFF. For the CDR3, the DNA is TGTGCCAGCAGCTTAAAGGAAACTAATGAAAAACTGTTTTTT. The whole variable domain, remainder taken from reference TRBV7-9 and TRBJ1-4, is DTGVSQNPRHKITKRGQNVTFRCDPISEHNRLYWYRQTLGQGPEFLTYFQNEAQLEKSRLLSDRFSAERPKGSFSTLEIQRTEQGDSAMYLCASSLKETNEKLFFGSGTQLSVL.